What follows describes a single TCR beta chain. This entry is derived from a study of blood T cell repertoires in COVID-19. Trimming cost V 2 bases and J 10 bases; bases outside gene matches: 4. The CDR3 is made up of 14 amino acids. In germline, CDR1 is MDHEN, CDR2 SYDVKM. Using immunoSEQ multiplex PCR, the repertoire was profiled, and TCRdb retains in-frame clones only, with some absent. The sample lists fewer than 350,000 clones, around 90% occurring once. The TCR sequence derives from a woman in her thirties or forties with acute COVID-19. The chain uses TRBV28 and TRBJ1-6; 8 positions agree with TRBD1. The sample was PBMCs or T cells enriched from blood (not recorded which). The CDR3 loop is CASSLRQGRSPLHF. The DNA for the CDR3 is TGTGCCAGCAGTTTACGACAGGGGAGATCACCCCTCCACTTT.